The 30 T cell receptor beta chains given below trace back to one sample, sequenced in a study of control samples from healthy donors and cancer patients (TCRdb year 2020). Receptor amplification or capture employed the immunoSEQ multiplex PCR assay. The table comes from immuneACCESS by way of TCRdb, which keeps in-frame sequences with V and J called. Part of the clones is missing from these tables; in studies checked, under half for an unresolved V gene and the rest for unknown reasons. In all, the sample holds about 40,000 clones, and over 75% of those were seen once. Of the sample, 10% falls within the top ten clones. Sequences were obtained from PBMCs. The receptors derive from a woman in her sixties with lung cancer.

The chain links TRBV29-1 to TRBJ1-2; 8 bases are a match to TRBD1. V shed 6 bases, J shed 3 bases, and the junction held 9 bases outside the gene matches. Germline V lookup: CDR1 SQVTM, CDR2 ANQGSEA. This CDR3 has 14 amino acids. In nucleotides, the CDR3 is TGCAGCGTCGGACAGGGCGGGTTGGACTATGGCTACACCTTC. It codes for CSVGQGGLDYGYTF.

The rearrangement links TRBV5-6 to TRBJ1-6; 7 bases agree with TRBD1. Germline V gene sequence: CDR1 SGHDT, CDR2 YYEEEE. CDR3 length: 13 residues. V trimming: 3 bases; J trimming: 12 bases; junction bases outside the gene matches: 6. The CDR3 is CASSWDSVKPLHF. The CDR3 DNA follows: TGTGCCAGCAGCTGGGACAGCGTTAAACCCCTCCACTTT.

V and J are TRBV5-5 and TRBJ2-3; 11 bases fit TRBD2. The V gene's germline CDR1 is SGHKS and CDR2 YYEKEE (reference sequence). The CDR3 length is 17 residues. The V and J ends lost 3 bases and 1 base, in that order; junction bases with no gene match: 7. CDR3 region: CASSSGLAAFGTDTQYF. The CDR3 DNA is TGTGCCAGCAGCTCGGGACTAGCGGCATTCGGCACAGATACGCAGTATTTT.

The CDR3 bases are TGTGCCAGCAGTCCGGAAAATGAAAAACTGTTTTTT. This encodes CASSPENEKLFF. The chain uses TRBV28 and TRBJ1-4; D is uncertain. Germline V gene sequence: CDR1 MDHEN, CDR2 SYDVKM. This CDR3 is built from 12 residues. The V end was cut by 5 bases, the J end by 5 bases, with 6 bases between.

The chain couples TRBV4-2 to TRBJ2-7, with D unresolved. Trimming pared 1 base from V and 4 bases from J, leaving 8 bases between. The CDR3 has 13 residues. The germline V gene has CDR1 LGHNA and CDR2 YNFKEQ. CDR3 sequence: CASSQAVDYEQYF. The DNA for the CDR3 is TGTGCCAGCAGCCAAGCCGTAGATTACGAGCAGTACTTC.

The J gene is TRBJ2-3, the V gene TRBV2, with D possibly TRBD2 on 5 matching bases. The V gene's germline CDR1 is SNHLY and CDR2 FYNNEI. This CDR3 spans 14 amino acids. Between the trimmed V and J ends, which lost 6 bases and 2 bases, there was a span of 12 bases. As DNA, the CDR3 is TGTGCCAGCAGGCCGGGAATGAACACAGATACGCAGTATTTT. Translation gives CASRPGMNTDTQYF.

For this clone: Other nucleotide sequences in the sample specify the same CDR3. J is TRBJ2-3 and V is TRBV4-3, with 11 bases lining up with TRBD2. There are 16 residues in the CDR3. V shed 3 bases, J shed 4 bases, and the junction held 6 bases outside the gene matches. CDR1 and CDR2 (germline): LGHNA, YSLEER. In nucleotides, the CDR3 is TGCGCCAGCAGCCAGGTAGCGGGAGGGCCGGCAGATACGCAGTATTTT. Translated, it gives CASSQVAGGPADTQYF.

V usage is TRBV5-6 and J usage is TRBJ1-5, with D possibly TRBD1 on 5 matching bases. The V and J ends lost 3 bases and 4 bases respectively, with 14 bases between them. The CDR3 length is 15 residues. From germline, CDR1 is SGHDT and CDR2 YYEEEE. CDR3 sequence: CASSSLGTVNQPQHF. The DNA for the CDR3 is TGTGCCAGCAGCTCACTGGGGACGGTTAATCAGCCCCAGCATTTT.

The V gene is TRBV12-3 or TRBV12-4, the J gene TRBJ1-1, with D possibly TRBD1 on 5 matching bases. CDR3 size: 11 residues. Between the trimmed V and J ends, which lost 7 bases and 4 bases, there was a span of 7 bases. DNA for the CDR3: TGTGCCAGCAACCAGGGCACTGAAGCTTTCTTT. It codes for CASNQGTEAFF.

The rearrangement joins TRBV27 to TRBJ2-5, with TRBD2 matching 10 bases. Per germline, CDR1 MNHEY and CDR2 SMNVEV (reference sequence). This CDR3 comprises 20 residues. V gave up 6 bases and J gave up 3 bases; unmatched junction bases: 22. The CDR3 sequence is CASSRTSTSGTLRPEETQYF. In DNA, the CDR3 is TGTGCCAGCAGCCGCACATCCACTAGCGGGACCCTCAGGCCGGAAGAGACCCAGTACTTC.

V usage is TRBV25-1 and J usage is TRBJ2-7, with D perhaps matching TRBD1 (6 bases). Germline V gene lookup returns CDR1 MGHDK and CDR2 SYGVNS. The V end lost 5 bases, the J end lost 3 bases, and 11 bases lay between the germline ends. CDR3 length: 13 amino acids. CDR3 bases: TGTGCCAGCAGTACAAACAGGGACTACGAGCAGTACTTC. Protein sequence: CASSTNRDYEQYF.

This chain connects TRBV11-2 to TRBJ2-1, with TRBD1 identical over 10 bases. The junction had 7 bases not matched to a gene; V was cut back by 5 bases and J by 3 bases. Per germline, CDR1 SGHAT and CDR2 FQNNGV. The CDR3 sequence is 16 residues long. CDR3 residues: CASSRQGQGSYNEQFF. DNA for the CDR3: TGTGCCAGCAGCCGGCAGGGACAGGGGAGCTACAATGAGCAGTTCTTC.

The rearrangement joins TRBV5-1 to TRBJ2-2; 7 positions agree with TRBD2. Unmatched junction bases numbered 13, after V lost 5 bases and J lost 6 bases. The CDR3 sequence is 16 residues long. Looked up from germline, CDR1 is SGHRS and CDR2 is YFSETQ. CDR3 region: CASRPGTTSSAGELFF. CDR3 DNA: TGCGCCAGCAGGCCTGGGACTACCTCCTCCGCCGGGGAGCTGTTTTTT.

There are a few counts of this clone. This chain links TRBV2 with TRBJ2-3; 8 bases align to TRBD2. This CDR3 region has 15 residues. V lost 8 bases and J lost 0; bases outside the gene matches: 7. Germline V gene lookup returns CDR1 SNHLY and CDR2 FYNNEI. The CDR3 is CASVTSGTSTDTQYF. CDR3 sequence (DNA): TGTGCCAGCGTTACTAGCGGAACAAGCACAGATACGCAGTATTTT. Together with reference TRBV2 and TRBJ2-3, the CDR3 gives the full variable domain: EPEVTQTPSHQVTQMGQEVILRCVPISNHLYFYWYRQILGQKVEFLVSFYNNEISEKSEIFDDQFSVERPDGSNFTLKIRSTKLEDSAMYFCASVTSGTSTDTQYFGPGTRLTVL.

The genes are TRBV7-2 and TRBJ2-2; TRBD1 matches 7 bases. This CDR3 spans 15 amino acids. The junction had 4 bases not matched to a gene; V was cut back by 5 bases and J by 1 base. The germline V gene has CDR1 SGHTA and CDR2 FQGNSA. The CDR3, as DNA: TGTGCCAGCAGCGATCGGACAGGGAACACCGGGGAGCTGTTTTTT. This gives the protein CASSDRTGNTGELFF.

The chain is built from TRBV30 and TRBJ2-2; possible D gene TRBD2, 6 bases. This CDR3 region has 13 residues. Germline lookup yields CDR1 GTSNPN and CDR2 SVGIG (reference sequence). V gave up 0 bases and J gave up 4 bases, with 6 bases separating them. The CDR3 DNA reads TGTGCCTGGAGTGTAGCGGGCACCGGGGAGCTGTTTTTT. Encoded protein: CAWSVAGTGELFF.

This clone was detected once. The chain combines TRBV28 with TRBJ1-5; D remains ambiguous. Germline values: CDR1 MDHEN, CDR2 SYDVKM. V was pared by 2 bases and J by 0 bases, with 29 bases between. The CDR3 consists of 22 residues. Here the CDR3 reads CASSLVVGLNSGNLYSNQPQHF. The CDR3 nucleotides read TGTGCCAGCAGTTTAGTAGTGGGCTTAAATTCCGGGAATCTATATAGCAATCAGCCCCAGCATTTT.

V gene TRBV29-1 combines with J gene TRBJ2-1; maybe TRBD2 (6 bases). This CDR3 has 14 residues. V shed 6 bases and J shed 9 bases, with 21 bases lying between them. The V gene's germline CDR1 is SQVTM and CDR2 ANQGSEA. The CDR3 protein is CSVAVAPSGGEQFF. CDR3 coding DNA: TGCAGCGTCGCCGTTGCCCCATCCGGGGGTGAGCAGTTCTTC.

CDR3 protein: CASSPYRGNEAFF. The CDR3 nucleotides are TGTGCCAGCAGTCCCTATCGCGGAAATGAAGCTTTCTTT. V usage is TRBV6-5 and J usage is TRBJ1-1, with no clear D. Per the germline V gene, CDR1 is MNHEY and CDR2 is SVGAGI. Deletions cut 5 bases from V and 7 bases from J, with 14 bases between. This CDR3 comprises 13 residues.

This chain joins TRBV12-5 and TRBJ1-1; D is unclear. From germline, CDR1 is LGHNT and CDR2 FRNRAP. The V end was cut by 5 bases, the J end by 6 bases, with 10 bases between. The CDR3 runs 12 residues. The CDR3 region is CASGPSAAEAFF. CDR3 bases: TGTGCTAGTGGTCCCTCTGCCGCTGAAGCTTTCTTT.

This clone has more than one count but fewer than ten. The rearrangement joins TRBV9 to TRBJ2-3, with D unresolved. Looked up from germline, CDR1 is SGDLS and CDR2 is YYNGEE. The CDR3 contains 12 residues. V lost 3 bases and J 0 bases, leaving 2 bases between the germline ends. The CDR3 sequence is CASSGSTDTQYF. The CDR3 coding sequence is TGTGCCAGCAGCGGGAGCACAGATACGCAGTATTTT.

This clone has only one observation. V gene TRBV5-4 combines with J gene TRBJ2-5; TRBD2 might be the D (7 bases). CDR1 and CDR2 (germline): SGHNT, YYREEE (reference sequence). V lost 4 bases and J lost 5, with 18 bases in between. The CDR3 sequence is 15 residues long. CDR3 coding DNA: TGTGCCAGCAGCGGGGGGGCGGGGAGTAGGGAGACCCAGTACTTC. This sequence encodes CASSGGAGSRETQYF.

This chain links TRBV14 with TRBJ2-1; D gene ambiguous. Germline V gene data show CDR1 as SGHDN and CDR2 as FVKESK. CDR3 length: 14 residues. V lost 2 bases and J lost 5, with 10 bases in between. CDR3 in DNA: TGTGCCAGCAGCCAATGGCCGTCGGACAATGAGCAGTTCTTC. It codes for CASSQWPSDNEQFF.

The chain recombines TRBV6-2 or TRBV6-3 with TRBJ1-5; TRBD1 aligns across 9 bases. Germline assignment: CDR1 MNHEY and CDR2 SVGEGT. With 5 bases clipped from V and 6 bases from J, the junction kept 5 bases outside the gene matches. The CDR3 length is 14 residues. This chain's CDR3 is CASSMDRGGQPQHF. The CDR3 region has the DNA TGTGCCAGCAGTATGGACAGGGGAGGTCAGCCCCAGCATTTT.

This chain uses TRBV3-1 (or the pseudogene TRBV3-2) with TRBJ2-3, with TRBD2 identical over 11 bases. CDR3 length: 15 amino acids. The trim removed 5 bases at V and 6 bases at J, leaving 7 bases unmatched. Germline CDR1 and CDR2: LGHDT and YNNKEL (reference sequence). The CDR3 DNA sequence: TGTGCCAGCAGCTTCGGGACTAGCGGCGCGGATACGCAGTATTTT. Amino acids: CASSFGTSGADTQYF.

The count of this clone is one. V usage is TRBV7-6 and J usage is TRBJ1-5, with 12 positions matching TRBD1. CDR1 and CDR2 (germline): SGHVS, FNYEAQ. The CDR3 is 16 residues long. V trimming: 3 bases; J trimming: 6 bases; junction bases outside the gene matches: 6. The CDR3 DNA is TGTGCCAGCAGCTTGGGACAGGGGGCTCAGGGTCAGCCCCAGCATTTT. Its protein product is CASSLGQGAQGQPQHF.

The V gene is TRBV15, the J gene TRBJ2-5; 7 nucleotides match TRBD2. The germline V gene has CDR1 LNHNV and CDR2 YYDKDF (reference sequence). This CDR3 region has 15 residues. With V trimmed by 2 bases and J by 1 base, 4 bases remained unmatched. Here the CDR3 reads CATSRLGGSQETQYF. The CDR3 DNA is TGTGCCACCAGCAGATTGGGGGGGAGCCAAGAGACCCAGTACTTC.

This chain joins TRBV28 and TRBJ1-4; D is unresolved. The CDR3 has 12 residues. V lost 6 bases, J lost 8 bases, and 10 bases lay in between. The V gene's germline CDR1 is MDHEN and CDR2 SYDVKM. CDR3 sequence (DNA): TGTGCCAGCAGCGGGGTAGGGGAAAAACTGTTTTTT. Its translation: CASSGVGEKLFF.

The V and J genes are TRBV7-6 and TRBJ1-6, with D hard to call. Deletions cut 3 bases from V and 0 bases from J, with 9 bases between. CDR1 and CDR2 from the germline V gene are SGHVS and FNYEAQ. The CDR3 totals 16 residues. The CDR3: CASSFGGSSYNSPLHF. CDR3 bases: TGTGCCAGCAGCTTTGGCGGGAGCTCCTATAATTCACCCCTCCACTTT.

This chain's CDR3 is CASSAVGTGNSGNTIYF. DNA of the CDR3: TGTGCCAGCAGCGCAGTCGGGACAGGGAACTCTGGAAACACCATATATTTT. The V gene is TRBV9, the J gene TRBJ1-3; 9 nucleotides align to TRBD1. The V gene's germline CDR1 is SGDLS and CDR2 YYNGEE. Trimming took 3 bases from V and 0 from J; bases not matched to a gene: 7. This CDR3 has 17 amino acids.